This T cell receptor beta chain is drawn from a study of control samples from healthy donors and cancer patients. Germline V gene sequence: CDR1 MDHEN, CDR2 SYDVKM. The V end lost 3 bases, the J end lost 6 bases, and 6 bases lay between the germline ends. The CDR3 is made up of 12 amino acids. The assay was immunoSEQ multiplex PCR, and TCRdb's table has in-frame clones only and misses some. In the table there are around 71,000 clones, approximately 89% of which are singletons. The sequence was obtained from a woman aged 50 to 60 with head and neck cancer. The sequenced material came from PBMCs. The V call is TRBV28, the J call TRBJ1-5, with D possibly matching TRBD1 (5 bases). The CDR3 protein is CASSFQGQPQHF. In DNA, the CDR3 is TGTGCCAGCAGTTTTCAGGGTCAGCCCCAGCATTTT.